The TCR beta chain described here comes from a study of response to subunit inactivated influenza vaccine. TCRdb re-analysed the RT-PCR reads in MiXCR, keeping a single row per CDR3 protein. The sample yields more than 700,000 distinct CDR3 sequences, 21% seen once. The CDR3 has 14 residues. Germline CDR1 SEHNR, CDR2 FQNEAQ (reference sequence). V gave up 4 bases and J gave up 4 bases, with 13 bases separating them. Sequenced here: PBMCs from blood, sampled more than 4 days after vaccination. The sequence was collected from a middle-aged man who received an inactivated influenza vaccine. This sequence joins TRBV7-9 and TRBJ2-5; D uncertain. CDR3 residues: CASSSFLPTETQYF. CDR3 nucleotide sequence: TGTGCCAGCAGCTCTTTCCTCCCGACAGAGACCCAGTACTTC.